The T cell receptor (beta chain) under discussion was sequenced for a study of beta chain features in type 1 diabetes. This clone has only a few counts. Antigen specificity is unknown. TCRB transcripts that were expressed got sequenced, as all of the isolated RNA had been reverse transcribed. Sequenced naive, central memory and regulatory T cell samples produced an average of about 3.57 million reads. Sequencing was performed with immunoSEQ multiplex PCR; in TCRdb, only in-frame clones are kept and a portion is missing. The data hold about 220,000 clones, with roughly 10% observed a single time. In germline, CDR1 is LGHNA, CDR2 YNFKEQ. V lost 0 bases to trimming and J lost 1 base, with 7 bases between them. The CDR3 has 15 residues. The study's findings and limits: Among type 1 diabetes patients, VDJ junctions had fewer insertions and more deletions. HLA influence on TCRB rearrangement stayed unresolved here.

This clonotype originated in a man aged 18 to 35 in good health. Sequenced: central memory CD4+ T cells from blood. The chain recombines TRBV4-2 with TRBJ1-5; D might be TRBD1 (5 bases). This chain's CDR3 is CASSQDEGSNQPQHF. In DNA form, the CDR3 reads TGTGCCAGCAGCCAAGATGAGGGGAGCAATCAGCCCCAGCATTTT.